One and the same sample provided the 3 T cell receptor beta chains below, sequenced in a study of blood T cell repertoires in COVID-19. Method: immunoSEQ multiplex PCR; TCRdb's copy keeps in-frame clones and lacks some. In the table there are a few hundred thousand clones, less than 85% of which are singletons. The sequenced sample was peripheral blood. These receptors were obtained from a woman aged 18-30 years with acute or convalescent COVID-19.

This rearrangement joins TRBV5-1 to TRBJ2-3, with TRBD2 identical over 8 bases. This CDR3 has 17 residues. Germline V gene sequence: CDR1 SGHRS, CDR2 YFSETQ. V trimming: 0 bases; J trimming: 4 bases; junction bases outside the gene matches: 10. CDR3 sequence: CASSLALAGGSSDTQYF. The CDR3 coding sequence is TGCGCCAGCAGCTTGGCTCTGGCGGGGGGCAGTTCAGATACGCAGTATTTT.

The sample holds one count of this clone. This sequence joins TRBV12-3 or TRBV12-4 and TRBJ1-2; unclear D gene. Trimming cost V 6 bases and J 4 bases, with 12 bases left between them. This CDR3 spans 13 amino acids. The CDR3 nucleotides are TGTGCCAGCAGACCTAGGCCGAGCTATGGCTACACCTTC. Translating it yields CASRPRPSYGYTF.

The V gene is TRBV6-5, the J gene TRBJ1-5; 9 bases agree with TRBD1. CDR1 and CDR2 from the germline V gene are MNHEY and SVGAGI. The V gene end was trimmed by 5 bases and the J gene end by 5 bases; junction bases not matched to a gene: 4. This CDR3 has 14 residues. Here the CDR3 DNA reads TGTGCCAGCAGTAGGACAGGGGTTTATCAGCCCCAGCATTTT. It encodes CASSRTGVYQPQHF.